Here is one T cell receptor (beta chain) with its context. This clonotype was recorded at least ten times. No antigen is known for it. Base qualities are not recorded, but no much larger clone differs from it by a single base. These data originate in a study of identical twins (dated by TCRdb to 2016 to 2018). For context, the study as a whole: The study deep-sequenced TCR alpha and beta repertoires from monozygotic twins, unrelated adults of various ages and cord blood to test whether fetal clonotypes persist. To rule out contamination, replicate twin experiments were performed at different times with different library preparation protocols. Overall results and qualifications from the work: Abundant cord blood beta clonotypes carried fewer insertions; young adult naive repertoires showed a weaker similar trend, while memory repertoires showed none. Recombination models systematically underestimated out-of-frame TCR alpha sharing in monozygotic twins but agreed with sharing between unrelated individuals. Invariant T cells such as MAIT and iNKT could partly confound zero-insertion analyses, although diverse VJ usage argued against such confounding for most clonotypes. Because the same donors could not be followed over many years, the conclusions depended on cross-sectional statistical analysis. Compared with coincidental sharing between unrelated individuals, an excess of low generation-probability sequences was observed among out-of-frame TCR alpha sequences shared between twins. In beta out-of-frame sequences, excess twin sharing was weaker, because having fewer shared sequences lowered the signal-to-noise ratio.

All donors were healthy Caucasians. Three pairs of female monozygotic twins, all aged about 18 to 30 years, were included in the twin cohort. Positive isolation kits from Invitrogen were used to isolate CD4+ and CD8+ T cell populations. Libraries were constructed by 5' RACE. The run used an Illumina HiSeq 2000. A universal primer binding site was introduced by template switching, and a unique molecular identifier was present in the final cDNA, enabling accurate counting of TCR cDNA molecules. Specific primers in the conserved constant-segment region were used to synthesize first-strand cDNA for TCR alpha and beta chains. To control for contamination, every cDNA library was double barcoded, receiving both a SMART-Mk sample barcode and Illumina barcodes. TruSeq adapter sequences along with Illumina sample barcodes were introduced in two successive PCR steps. The Illumina HiSeq platform was used with custom primers to sequence TCR alpha and beta cDNA libraries. Concerning the study's data processing: Raw reads were processed with MiGEC to extract unique molecular identifiers, and MiXCR was used to determine CDR3 positions. Recombination models were inferred per individual with the repgenHMM and IGoR tools using an EM algorithm. Shared clonotype analysis was performed with the tcR package in R, normalizing sharing by the product of cloneset sizes. Out-of-frame nonproductive sequences were analyzed to study raw recombination free of thymic and clonal selection effects. TCRdb reprocessed the public reads (quality trimming at Q25 with fastp, clone calling with MiXCR) and kept in-frame beta chains. A single entry per CDR3 protein holds the most common genes and DNA from its merged rows. What appears here as the V and J calls and clone size reflects TCRdb's work, not the paper's. Here the sample has 470,000 or so distinct CDR3 sequences; 20% to 30% occur a single time. The ten largest make up over 2.5% of the sample.

The sample also formed part of further work on T cells expressing NK-cell markers. From the second report: Three sorted T-cell subsets (CD3+CD56+NKG2C+, CD3+CD56+NKG2C- and CD3+CD56-NKG2C+) from roughly eight donors had their TCR beta-chain repertoires profiled. Among the eight sequenced donors, seven were HCMV-seropositive and one was HCMV-seronegative. In several experiments an anti-gammadeltaTCR antibody was added to restrict sorting to alphabetaTCR-expressing T cells. For roughly 6 donors, the dominant CD3+CD56+NKG2C+ clonotypes were among the top 10 CD8+ clonotypes and accounted for roughly 1.0-8% of CD8+ T cells. Those dominant clonotypes were again the most abundant among CD3+CD56-NKG2C+ cells in a handful of donors, at 28.3-60.1%. Whether the expanded NKG2C-expressing T cell clones were specific for HCMV antigens remained unclear. Randomly selected healthy volunteers, three men and five women, were used as the eight sequenced donors. HCMV-specific IgG was detected in serum with a commercial ELISA kit to determine HCMV serostatus. MIGEC was used to demultiplex reads and group the reads by UMI, and MiTCR was used to assemble and quantify clonotypes. To exclude erroneous sequences, any TCR cDNA sequence not supported by at least two reads was discarded. The tcR package was used for downstream repertoire analysis, and clonotypes were matched between fractions using CDR3 nucleotide sequence together with V segment. VDJmatch was used to annotate antigen specificity against VDJdb, with one amino acid substitution in CDR3 allowed.

The sequence was obtained from a woman aged 18-29 years in good health. Material: CD4+ T cells sorted from blood.

The CDR3 reads as follows: CSAKRGDNEQFF. Here is the DNA: TGCAGTGCAAAACGGGGTGACAATGAGCAGTTCTTC. This chain joins TRBV20-1 to TRBJ2-1, with TRBD2 perhaps the D gene, on 5 matching bases. The V end loses 6 bases and the J end loses 5 bases, and a stretch of 11 bases separates them. CDR1 and CDR2 are drawn from the germline V gene (reference sequence): DFQATT, SNEGSKA. The CDR3 numbers 12 residues from cysteine through phenylalanine. The read is trimmed to its CDR3 DNA, 36 bases read in frame from base 1.